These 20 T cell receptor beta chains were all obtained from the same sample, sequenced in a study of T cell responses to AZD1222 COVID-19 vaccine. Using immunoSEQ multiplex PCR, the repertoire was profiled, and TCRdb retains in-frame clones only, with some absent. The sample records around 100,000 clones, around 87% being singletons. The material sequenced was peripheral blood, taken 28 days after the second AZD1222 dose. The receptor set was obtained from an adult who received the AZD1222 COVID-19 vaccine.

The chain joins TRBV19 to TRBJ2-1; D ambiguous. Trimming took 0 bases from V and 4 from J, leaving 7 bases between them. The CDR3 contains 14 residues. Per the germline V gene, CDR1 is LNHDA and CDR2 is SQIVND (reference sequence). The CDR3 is CASSIEGRYNEQFF. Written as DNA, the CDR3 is TGTGCCAGTAGTATAGAGGGCAGGTACAATGAGCAGTTCTTC.

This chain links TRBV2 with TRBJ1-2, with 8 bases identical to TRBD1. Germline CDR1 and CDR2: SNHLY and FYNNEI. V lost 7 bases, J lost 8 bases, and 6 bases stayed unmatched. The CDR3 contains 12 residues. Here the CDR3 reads CASKGQGWGYTF. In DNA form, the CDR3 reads TGTGCCAGCAAAGGACAGGGCTGGGGCTACACCTTC.

DNA for the CDR3: TGTGCCATCAGCCAGGGTTCGAACACTGAAGCTTTCTTT. As protein: CAISQGSNTEAFF. The chain couples TRBV10-3 to TRBJ1-1; perhaps TRBD1 as D (5 bases). Germline lookup yields CDR1 ENHRY and CDR2 SYGVKD. The CDR3 is 13 amino acids. V lost 6 bases and J 1 base, leaving 9 bases between the germline ends.

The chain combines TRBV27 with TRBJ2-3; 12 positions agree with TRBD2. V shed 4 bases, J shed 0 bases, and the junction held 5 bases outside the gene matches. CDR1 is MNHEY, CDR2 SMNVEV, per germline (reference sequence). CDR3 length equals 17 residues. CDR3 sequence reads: CASSSPGLAGSTDTQYF. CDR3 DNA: TGTGCCAGCAGTTCCCCCGGACTAGCGGGAAGCACAGATACGCAGTATTTT.

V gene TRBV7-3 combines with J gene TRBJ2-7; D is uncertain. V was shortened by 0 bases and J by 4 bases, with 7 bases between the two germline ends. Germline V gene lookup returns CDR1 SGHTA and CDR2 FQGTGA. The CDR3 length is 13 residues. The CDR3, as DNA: TGTGCCAGCAGCTTAACGGCCGGGTACGAGCAGTACTTC. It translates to CASSLTAGYEQYF.

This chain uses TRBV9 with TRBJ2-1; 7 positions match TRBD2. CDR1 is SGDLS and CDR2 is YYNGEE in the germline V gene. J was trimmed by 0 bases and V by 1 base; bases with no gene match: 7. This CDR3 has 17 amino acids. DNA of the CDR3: TGTGCCAGCAGCGTACTGGCGGGAGTACTCTCCTACAATGAGCAGTTCTTC. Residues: CASSVLAGVLSYNEQFF. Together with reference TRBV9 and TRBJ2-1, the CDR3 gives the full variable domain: DSGVTQTPKHLITATGQRVTLRCSPRSGDLSVYWYQQSLDQGLQFLIQYYNGEERAKGNILERFSAQQFPDLHSELNLSSLELGDSALYFCASSVLAGVLSYNEQFFGPGTRLTVL.

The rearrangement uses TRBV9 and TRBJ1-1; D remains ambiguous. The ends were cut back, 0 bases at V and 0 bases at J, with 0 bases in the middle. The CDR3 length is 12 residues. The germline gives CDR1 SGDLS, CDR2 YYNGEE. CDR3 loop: CASSVVNTEAFF. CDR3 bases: TGTGCCAGCAGCGTAGTGAACACTGAAGCTTTCTTT.

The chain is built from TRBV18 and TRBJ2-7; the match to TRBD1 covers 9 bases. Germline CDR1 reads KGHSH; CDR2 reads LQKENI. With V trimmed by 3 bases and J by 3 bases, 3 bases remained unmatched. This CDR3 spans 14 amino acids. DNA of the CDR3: TGTGCCAGCTCACCCACGACAGGGGGCTACGAGCAGTACTTC. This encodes CASSPTTGGYEQYF. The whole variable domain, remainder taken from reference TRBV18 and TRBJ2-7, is NAGVMQNPRHLVRRRGQEARLRCSPMKGHSHVYWYRQLPEEGLKFMVYLQKENIIDESGMPKERFSAEFPKEGPSILRIQQVVRGDSAAYFCASSPTTGGYEQYFGPGTRLTVT.

The CDR3 DNA reads as TGTGCCAGCAAACTAGCGGGGATGAGGGGACGAAGCTCCTACGAGCAGTACTTC. Amino acid sequence: CASKLAGMRGRSSYEQYF. The rearrangement uses TRBV28 and TRBJ2-7; 10 bases agree with TRBD2. The CDR3 has 18 residues. CDR1 and CDR2 from the germline V gene are MDHEN and SYDVKM. V gave up 7 bases and J gave up 0 bases; unmatched junction bases: 15.

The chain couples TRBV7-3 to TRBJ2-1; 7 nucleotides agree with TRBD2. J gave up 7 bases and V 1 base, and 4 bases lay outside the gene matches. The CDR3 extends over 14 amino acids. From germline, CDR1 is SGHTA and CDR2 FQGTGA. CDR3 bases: TGTGCCAGCAGCTTAAATCGGGAGGTGAATGAGCAGTTCTTC. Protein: CASSLNREVNEQFF. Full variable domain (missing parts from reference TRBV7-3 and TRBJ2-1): GAGVSQTPSNKVTEKGKYVELRCDPISGHTALYWYRQSLGQGPEFLIYFQGTGAADDSGLPNDRFFAVRPEGSVSTLKIQRTERGDSAVYLCASSLNREVNEQFFGPGTRLTVL.

CDR3 coding DNA: TGTGCCAGCAGTCCGCGACCGACAGGGGGCTCGAGCAATCAGCCCCAGCATTTT. Translated: CASSPRPTGGSSNQPQHF. The rearrangement uses TRBV27 and TRBJ1-5; 10 bases align to TRBD1. The ends lost 5 bases at V and 1 base at J; junction bases unmatched: 11. The CDR3 is made up of 18 amino acids. Germline V CDR1 and CDR2: MNHEY, SMNVEV (reference sequence).

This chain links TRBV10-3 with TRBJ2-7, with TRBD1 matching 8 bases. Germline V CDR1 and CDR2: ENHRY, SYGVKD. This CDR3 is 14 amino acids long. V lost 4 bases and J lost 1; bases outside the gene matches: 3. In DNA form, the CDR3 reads TGTGCCATCAGTGGCTGGACAGGGTCCTACGAGCAGTACTTC. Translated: CAISGWTGSYEQYF.

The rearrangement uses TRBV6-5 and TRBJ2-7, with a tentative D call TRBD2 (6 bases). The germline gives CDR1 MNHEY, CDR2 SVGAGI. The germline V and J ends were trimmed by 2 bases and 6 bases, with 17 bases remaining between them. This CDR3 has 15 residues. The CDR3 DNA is TGTGCCAGCAGTTACGGGGGAAGCGGCGGGATCGAGCAGTACTTC. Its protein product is CASSYGGSGGIEQYF.

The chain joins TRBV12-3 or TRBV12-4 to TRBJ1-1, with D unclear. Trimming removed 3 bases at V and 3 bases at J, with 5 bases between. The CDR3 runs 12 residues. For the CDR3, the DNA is TGTGCCAGCAGTTTTGGCCACACTGAAGCTTTCTTT. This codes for CASSFGHTEAFF.

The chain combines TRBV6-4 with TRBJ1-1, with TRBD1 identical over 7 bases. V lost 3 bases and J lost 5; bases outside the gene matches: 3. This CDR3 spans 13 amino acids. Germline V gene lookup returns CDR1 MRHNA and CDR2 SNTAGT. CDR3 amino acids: CASSEAGGTEAFF. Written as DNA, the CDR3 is TGTGCCAGCAGTGAGGCAGGGGGGACTGAAGCTTTCTTT.

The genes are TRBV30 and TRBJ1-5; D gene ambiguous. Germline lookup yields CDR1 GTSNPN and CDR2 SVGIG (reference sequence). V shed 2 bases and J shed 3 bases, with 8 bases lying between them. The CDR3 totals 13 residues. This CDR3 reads CAWSSGDNQPQHF. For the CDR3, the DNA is TGTGCCTGGAGTTCAGGAGACAATCAGCCCCAGCATTTT. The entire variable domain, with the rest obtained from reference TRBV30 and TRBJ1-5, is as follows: SQTIHQWPATLVQPVGSPLSLECTVEGTSNPNLYWYRQAAGRGLQLLFYSVGIGQISSEVPQNLSASRPQDRQFILSSKKLLLSDSGFYLCAWSSGDNQPQHFGDGTRLSIL.

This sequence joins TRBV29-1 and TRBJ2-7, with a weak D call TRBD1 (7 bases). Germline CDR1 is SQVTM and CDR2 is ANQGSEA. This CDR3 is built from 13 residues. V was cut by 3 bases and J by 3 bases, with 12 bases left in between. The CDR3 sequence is CSVELQGGYEQYF. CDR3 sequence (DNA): TGCAGCGTTGAGTTGCAGGGGGGCTACGAGCAGTACTTC.

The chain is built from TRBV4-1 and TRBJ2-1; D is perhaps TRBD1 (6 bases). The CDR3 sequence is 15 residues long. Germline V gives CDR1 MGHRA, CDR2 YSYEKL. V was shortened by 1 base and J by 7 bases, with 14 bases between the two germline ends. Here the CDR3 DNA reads TGCGCCAGCAGCCAAGTTACGGACAGTTTTAATGAGCAGTTCTTC. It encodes CASSQVTDSFNEQFF.

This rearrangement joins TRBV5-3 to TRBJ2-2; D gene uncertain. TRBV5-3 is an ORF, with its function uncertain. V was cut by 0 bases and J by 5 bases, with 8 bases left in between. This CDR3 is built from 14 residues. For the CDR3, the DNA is TGTGCCAGAAGCTTGGACCTACTAACCGGGGAGCTGTTTTTT. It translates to CARSLDLLTGELFF.

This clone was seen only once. The DNA for the CDR3 is TGCGCCAGCAGCCAACAGGGGACGGGCGGGGAGCTGTTTTTT. Translating gives CASSQQGTGGELFF. The V gene is TRBV4-1, the J gene TRBJ2-2; tentatively, D is TRBD1 (6 bases). The CDR3 totals 14 residues. V lost 2 bases and J 7 bases, leaving 11 bases between the germline ends. The V gene's germline CDR1 is MGHRA and CDR2 YSYEKL.